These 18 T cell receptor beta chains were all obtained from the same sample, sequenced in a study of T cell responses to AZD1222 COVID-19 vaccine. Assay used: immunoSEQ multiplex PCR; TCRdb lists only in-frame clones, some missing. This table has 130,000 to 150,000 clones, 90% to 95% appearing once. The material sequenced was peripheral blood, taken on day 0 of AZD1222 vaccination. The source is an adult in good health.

CDR3 in amino acids: CASSLEQAGRELFF. The CDR3 nucleotides read TGCGCCAGCAGCTTAGAACAGGCCGGCCGGGAGCTGTTTTTT. The chain has TRBV5-1 and TRBJ2-2; a weak D match, TRBD1 (5 bases). The germline V and J ends were trimmed by 2 bases and 9 bases, with 14 bases remaining between them. This CDR3 region has 14 residues. Germline assignment: CDR1 SGHRS and CDR2 YFSETQ.

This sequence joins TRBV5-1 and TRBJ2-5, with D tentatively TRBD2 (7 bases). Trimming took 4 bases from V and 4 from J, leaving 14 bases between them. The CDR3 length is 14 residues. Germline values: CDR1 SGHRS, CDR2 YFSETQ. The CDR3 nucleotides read TGCGCCAGCAGCCCGAGGGGGAGGGGAGAGACCCAGTACTTC. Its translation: CASSPRGRGETQYF.

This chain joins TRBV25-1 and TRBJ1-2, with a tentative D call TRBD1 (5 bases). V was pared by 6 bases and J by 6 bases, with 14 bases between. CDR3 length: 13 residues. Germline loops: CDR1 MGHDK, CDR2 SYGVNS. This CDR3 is CASSRDSGHGYTF. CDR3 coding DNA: TGTGCCAGCAGCCGGGACTCAGGGCATGGCTACACCTTC.

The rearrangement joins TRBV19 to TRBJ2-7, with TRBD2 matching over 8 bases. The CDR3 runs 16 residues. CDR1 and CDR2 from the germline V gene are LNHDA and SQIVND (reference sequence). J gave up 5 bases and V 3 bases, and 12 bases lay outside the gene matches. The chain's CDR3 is CASSILLAGGQNEQYF. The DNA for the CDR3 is TGTGCCAGTAGTATTCTGCTAGCGGGCGGTCAGAACGAGCAGTACTTC.

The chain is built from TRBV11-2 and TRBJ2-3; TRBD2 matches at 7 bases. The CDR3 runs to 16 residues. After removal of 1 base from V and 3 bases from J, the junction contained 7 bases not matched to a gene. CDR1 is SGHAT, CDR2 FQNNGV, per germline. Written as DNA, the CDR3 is TGTGCCAGCAGCTTAGGGTCGGCGGGAGCGACAGATACGCAGTATTTT. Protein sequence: CASSLGSAGATDTQYF.

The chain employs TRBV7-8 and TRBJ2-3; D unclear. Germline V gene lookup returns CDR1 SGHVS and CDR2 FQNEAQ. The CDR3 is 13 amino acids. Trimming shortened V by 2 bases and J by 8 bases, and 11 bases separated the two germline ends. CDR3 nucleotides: TGTGCCAGCAGCTTAATGGTAATTGGTACGCAGTATTTT. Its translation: CASSLMVIGTQYF.

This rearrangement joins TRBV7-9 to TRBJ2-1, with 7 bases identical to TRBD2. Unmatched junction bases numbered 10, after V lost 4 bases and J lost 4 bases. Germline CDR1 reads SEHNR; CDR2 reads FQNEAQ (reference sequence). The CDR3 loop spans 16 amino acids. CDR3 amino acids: CASSSPTSGRYNEQFF. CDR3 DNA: TGTGCCAGCAGCTCCCCGACCTCCGGGAGGTACAATGAGCAGTTCTTC.

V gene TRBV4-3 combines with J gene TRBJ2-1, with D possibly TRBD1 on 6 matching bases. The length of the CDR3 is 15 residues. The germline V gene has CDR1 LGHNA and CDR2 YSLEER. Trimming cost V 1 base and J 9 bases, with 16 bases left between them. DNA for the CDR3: TGCGCCAGCAGCCAAGTGGCACAGGGAAGGGGTGAGCAGTTCTTC. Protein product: CASSQVAQGRGEQFF.

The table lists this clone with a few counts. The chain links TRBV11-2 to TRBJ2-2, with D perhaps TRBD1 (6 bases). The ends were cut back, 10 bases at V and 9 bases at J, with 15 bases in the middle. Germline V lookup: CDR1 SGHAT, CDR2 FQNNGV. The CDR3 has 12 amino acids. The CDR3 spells CANDRSSRELFF. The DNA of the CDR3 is TGTGCCAACGACAGGTCTTCTCGGGAGCTGTTTTTT.

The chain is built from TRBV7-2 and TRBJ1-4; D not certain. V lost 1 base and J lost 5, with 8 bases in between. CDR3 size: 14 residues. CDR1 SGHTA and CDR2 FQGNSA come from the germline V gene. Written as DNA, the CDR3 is TGTGCCAGCAGCTTAGTTGGTTTGAATGAAAAACTGTTTTTT. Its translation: CASSLVGLNEKLFF.

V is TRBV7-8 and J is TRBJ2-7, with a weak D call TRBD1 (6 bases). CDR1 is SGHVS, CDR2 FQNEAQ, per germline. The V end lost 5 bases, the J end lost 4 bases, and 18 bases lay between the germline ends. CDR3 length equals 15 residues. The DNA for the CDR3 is TGTGCCAGCAGCCGAAGGTCAGGGGCTCTATACGAGCAGTACTTC. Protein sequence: CASSRRSGALYEQYF. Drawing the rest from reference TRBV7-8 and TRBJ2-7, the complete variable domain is GAGVSQSPRYKVAKRGQDVALRCDPISGHVSLFWYQQALGQGPEFLTYFQNEAQLDKSGLPSDRFFAERPEGSVSTLKIQRTQQEDSAVYLCASSRRSGALYEQYFGPGTRLTVT.

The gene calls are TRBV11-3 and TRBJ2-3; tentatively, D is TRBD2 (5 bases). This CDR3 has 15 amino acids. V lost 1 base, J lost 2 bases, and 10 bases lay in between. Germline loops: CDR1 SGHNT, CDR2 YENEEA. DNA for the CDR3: TGTGCCAGCAGCTTAGGGGGTAGCGACACAGATACGCAGTATTTT. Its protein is CASSLGGSDTDTQYF.

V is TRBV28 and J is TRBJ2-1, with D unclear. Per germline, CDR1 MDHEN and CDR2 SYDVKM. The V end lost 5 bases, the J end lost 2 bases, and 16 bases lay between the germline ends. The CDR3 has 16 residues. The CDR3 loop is CASSAADGQTYNEQFF. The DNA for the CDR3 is TGTGCCAGCAGTGCGGCGGACGGCCAAACCTACAATGAGCAGTTCTTC.

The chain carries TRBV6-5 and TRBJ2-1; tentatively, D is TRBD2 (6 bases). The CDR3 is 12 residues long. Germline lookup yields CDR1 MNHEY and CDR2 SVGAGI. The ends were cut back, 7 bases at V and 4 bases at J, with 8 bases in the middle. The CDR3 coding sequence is TGTGCCAGCACCGGACTATACAATGAGCAGTTCTTC. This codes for CASTGLYNEQFF.

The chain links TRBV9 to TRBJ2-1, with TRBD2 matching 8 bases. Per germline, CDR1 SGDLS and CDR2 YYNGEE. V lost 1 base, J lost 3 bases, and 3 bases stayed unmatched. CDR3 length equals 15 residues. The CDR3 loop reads CASSVRLAGYNEQFF. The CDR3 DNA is TGTGCCAGCAGCGTACGGCTAGCGGGCTACAATGAGCAGTTCTTC.

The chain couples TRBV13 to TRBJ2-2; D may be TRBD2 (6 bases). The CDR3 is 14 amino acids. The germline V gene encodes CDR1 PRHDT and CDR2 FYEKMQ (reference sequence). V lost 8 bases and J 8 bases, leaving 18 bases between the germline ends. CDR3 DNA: TGTGCCAGCGGAGCGGGTGAAACCGTGGGGGAGCTGTTTTTT. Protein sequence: CASGAGETVGELFF.

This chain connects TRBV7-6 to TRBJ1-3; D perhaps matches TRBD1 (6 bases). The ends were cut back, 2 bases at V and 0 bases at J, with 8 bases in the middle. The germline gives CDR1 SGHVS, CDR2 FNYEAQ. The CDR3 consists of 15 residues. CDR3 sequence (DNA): TGTGCCAGCAGCTTAAGGGGGGACTCTGGAAACACCATATATTTT. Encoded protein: CASSLRGDSGNTIYF.

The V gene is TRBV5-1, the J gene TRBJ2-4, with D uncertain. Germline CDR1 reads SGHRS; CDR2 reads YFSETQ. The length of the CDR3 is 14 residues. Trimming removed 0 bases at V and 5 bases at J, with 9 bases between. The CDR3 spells CASSLAGGENIQYF. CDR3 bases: TGCGCCAGCAGCTTGGCCGGCGGAGAAAACATTCAGTACTTC.